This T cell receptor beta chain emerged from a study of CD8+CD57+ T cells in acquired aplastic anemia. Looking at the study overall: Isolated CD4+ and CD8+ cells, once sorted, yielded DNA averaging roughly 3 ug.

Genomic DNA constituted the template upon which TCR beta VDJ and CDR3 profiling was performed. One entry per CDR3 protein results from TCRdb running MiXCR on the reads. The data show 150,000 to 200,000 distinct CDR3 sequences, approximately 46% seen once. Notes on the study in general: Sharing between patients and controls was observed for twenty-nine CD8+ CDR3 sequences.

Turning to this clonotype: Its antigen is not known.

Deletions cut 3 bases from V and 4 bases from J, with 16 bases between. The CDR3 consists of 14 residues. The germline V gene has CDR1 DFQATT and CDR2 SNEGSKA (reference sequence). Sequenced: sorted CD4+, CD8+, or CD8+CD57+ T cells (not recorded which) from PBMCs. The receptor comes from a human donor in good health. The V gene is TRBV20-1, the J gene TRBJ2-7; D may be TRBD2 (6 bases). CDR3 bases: TGCAGTGCTAGTGTCGTCGGGACTGGATACGAGCAGTACTTC. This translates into CSASVVGTGYEQYF.